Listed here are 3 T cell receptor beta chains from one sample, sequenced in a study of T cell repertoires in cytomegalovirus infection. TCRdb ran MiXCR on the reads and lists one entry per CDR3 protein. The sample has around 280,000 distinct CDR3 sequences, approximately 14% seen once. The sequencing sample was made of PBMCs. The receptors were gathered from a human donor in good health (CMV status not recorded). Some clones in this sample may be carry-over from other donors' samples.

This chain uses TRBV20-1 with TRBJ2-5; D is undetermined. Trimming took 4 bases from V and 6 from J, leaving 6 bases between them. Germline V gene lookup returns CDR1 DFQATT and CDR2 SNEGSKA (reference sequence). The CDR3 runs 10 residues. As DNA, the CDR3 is TGCAGTGCTAAGTCCAAGACCCAGTACTTC. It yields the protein CSAKSKTQYF.

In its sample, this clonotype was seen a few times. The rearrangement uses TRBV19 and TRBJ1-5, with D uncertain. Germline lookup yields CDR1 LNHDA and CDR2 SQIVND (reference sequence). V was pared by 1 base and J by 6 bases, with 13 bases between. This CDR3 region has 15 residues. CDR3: CASSIGTARGQPQHF. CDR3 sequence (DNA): TGTGCCAGTAGTATAGGTACAGCCCGGGGTCAGCCCCAGCATTTT.

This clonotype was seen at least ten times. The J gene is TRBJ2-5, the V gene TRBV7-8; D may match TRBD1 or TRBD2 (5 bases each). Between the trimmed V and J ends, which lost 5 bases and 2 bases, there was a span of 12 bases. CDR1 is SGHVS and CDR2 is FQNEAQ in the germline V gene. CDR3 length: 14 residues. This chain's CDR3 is CASSKGRQQETQYF. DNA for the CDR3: TGTGCCAGCAGCAAAGGGAGACAGCAAGAGACCCAGTACTTC.